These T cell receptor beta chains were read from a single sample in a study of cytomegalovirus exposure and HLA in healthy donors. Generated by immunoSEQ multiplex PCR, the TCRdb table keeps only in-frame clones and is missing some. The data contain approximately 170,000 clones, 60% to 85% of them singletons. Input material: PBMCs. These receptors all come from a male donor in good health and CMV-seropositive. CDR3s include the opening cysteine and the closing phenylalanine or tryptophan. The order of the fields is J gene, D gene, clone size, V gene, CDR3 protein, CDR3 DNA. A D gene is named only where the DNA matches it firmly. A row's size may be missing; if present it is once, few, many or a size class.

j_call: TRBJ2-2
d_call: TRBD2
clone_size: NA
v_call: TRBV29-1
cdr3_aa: CSVSQRGRTGELFF
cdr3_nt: TGCAGCGTGTCTCAGCGGGGGCGCACCGGGGAGCTGTTTTTT

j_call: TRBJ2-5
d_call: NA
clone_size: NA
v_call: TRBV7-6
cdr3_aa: CASSLGVTGRETQYF
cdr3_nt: TGTGCCAGCAGCTTAGGAGTGACAGGGAGGGAGACCCAGTACTTC

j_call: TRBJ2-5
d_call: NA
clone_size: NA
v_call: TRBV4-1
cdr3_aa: CASSQTEVQETQYF
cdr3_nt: TGCGCCAGCAGCCAAACCGAGGTCCAAGAGACCCAGTACTTC

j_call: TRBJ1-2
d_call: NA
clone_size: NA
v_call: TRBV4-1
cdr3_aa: CASSQDLRDTYGYTF
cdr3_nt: TGCGCCAGCAGCCAAGATCTCAGGGACACCTATGGCTACACCTTC

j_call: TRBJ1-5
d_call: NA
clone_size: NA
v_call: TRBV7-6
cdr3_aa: CASSPRDGLNQPQHF
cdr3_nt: TGTGCCAGCAGCCCCAGGGATGGGCTCAATCAGCCCCAGCATTTT

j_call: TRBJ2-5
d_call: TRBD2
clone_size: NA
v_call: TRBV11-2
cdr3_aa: CASSLPRGGRETQYF
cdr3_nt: TGTGCCAGCAGCTTACCGCGGGGGGGCCGTGAGACCCAGTACTTC

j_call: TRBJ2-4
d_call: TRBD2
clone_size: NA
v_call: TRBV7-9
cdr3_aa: CASSLAGGNIQYF
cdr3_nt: TGTGCCAGCAGCTTAGCCGGGGGGAACATTCAGTACTTC

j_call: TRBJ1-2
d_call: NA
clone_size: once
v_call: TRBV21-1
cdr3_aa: CASSATKKGGYGYTF
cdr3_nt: TGTGCCAGCAGCGCCACAAAAAAAGGGGGCTATGGCTACACCTTC

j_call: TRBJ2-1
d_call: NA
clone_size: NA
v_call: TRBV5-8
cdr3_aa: CASKDRFSGEQFF
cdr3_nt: TGTGCCAGCAAAGACAGGTTTTCGGGTGAGCAGTTCTTC

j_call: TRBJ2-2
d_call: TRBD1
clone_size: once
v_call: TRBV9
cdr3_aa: CASTQYTGTGTGELFF
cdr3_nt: TGTGCCAGCACCCAGTATACTGGGACAGGAACCGGGGAGCTGTTTTTT

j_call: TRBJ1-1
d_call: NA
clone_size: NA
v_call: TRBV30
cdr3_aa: CAWMRKDTEAFF
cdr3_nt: TGTGCCTGGATGAGGAAGGACACTGAAGCTTTCTTT

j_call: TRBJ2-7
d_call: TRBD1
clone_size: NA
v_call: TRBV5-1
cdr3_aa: CASTYQGAVEQYF
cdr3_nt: TGCGCCAGCACCTACCAGGGGGCGGTCGAGCAGTACTTC

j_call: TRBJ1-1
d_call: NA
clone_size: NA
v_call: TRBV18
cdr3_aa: CASSLRGVTEAFF
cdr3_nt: TGTGCCAGCTCACTACGGGGGGTCACTGAAGCTTTCTTT

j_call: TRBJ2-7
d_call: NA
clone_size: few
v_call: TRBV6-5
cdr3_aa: CASSFLDSYEQYF
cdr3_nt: TGTGCCAGCAGTTTCCTGGACTCGTACGAGCAGTACTTC